Presented here are 5 T cell receptor beta chains from one specimen sequenced in a study of shared clonotypes between healthy human individuals. Naive-designated CD8 cells lacked CD45RO, were positively enriched for CCR7, and omitted terminally differentiated effector memory CD45RA+ cells. Produced via immunoSEQ multiplex PCR; TCRdb's table is partial and in-frame only. The sample comprises about 2,100,000 clones, just over 90% of which are singletons, and 1.5% to 2% rests with the top ten. The sequenced sample was naive CD8+ T cells from PBMCs. All receptors come from a man aged 18 to 30 in good health. Some clones in this sample may be carry-over from other donors' samples.

In its sample, this clone was seen once. The V gene is TRBV9, the J gene TRBJ2-4; tentatively, D is TRBD1 or TRBD2 (5 bases each). This CDR3 spans 16 amino acids. Trimming shortened V by 0 bases and J by 2 bases, and 12 bases separated the two germline ends. CDR1 is SGDLS and CDR2 is YYNGEE in the germline V gene. For the CDR3, the DNA is TGTGCCAGCAGCGTAGCAACGGGACGTTCCAAAAACATTCAGTACTTC. Protein: CASSVATGRSKNIQYF.

The V call is TRBV6-1, the J call TRBJ2-7; 8 positions match TRBD2. The CDR3 length is 16 residues. Germline lookup yields CDR1 MNHNS and CDR2 SASEGT. The V segment lost 2 bases and the J segment 0 bases; nucleotides outside the gene matches: 6. This CDR3 is CASSEWRLAGSYEQYF. In nucleotides, the CDR3 is TGTGCCAGCAGTGAATGGCGGCTAGCGGGCTCCTACGAGCAGTACTTC.

The rearrangement joins TRBV13 to TRBJ2-7; unclear D gene. The germline V and J ends were trimmed by 1 base and 3 bases, with 4 bases remaining between them. Looked up from germline, CDR1 is PRHDT and CDR2 is FYEKMQ (reference sequence). CDR3 size: 12 residues. This CDR3 is CASSLVRYEQYF. CDR3 DNA: TGTGCCAGCAGCTTAGTGCGCTACGAGCAGTACTTC.

The chain combines TRBV6-5 with TRBJ1-6; 9 nucleotides align to TRBD1. The junction had 3 bases not matched to a gene; V was cut back by 5 bases and J by 4 bases. CDR1 MNHEY and CDR2 SVGAGI come from the germline V gene. This CDR3 has 15 amino acids. CDR3: CASSVGQGYNSPLHF. CDR3 coding DNA: TGTGCCAGCAGTGTCGGACAGGGGTATAATTCACCCCTCCACTTT.

This clone was observed once. The rearrangement joins TRBV7-9 to TRBJ2-5; D call uncertain. Germline CDR1 and CDR2: SEHNR and FQNEAQ (reference sequence). The CDR3 runs 13 residues. Trimming shortened V by 3 bases and J by 1 base, and 6 bases separated the two germline ends. The CDR3 DNA reads TGTGCCAGCAGCTTTCCCGCCCAAGAGACCCAGTACTTC. Its translation: CASSFPAQETQYF. The complete variable domain, with remaining parts taken from reference TRBV7-9 and TRBJ2-5, reads DTGVSQNPRHKITKRGQNVTFRCDPISEHNRLYWYRQTLGQGPEFLTYFQNEAQLEKSRLLSDRFSAERPKGSFSTLEIQRTEQGDSAMYLCASSFPAQETQYFGPGTRLLVL.